This TCR beta chain comes out of a study of T cells in Graves' hyperthyroidism and ophthalmopathy. With respect to this clonotype: Its antigen is currently unknown.

Hyperthyroidism was newly diagnosed in patients aged 18 to 65 (duration under 2 months). Whole-study findings and limits: Prediction of ophthalmopathy progression came a median about 6 months pre-onset. A 13 V-J signature model discriminated ophthalmopathy versus stable hyperthyroidism.

Researchers amplified the TCR beta CDR3 regions from RNA transcripts. Using the HTBI primer set, a first-round RT-PCR was run on the TCR CDR3. From the multiplex PCR reads, TCRdb called clonotypes with MiXCR, one entry per CDR3 protein. The sample includes roughly 400,000 distinct CDR3 sequences, around 25% of them seen just once. The source is a man aged 50-60 years with Graves' hyperthyroidism. The source material was blood.

The CDR3 region is CASGLTGGQPQHF. DNA of the CDR3: TGTGCTAGTGGTTTGACGGGGGGACAGCCCCAGCATTTT. The gene calls are TRBV12-5 and TRBJ1-5, with D tentatively TRBD1 (5 bases). Trimming took 2 bases from V and 7 from J, leaving 9 bases between them. The CDR3 is 13 residues long. Germline CDR1 reads LGHNT; CDR2 reads FRNRAP.